This T cell receptor (beta chain) comes out of a study of identical twins (dated by TCRdb to about 2016). For the study in its entirety: To test whether fetal clonotypes persist, this study deep-sequenced TCR alpha and beta repertoires from monozygotic twins, from unrelated adults of various ages, and from cord blood. To rule out contamination, the twin experiments were replicated at different times with different library preparation protocols.

The germline V gene (reference sequence) yields LGHDT for CDR1 and YNNKEL for CDR2. The V and J ends are trimmed by 5 bases and 3 bases, leaving 11 bases between them. Inclusive of the bounding cysteine and phenylalanine, the CDR3 is 15 residues long. The retained sequence is limited to the CDR3, 45 bases, with the frame set at the first base. Only healthy Caucasian donors were included. This clonotype has more than one count but fewer than ten. This receptor's antigen is unknown. No clone much larger than this one lies a single base away; base qualities are absent. Results the study describes overall, beyond this receptor: Fewer insertions were carried by abundant cord blood beta clonotypes; a weaker similar trend was observed in young adult naive repertoires, while no such trend was observed in memory repertoires. Recombination models systematically underestimated out-of-frame TCR alpha sharing in monozygotic twins but agreed with sharing between unrelated individuals. Excess twin sharing in beta out-of-frame sequences was weaker because fewer shared sequences lowered the signal-to-noise ratio. Because the same donors could not be followed over many years, the conclusions relied on cross-sectional statistical analysis. Compared with coincidental sharing between unrelated individuals, an excess of low generation-probability sequences was observed among out-of-frame TCR alpha sequences shared between twins. Invariant T cells such as MAIT and iNKT could partly confound zero-insertion analyses, although diverse VJ usage argued against such confounding for most clonotypes.

Library construction relied on 5' RACE. Sequenced on an Illumina HiSeq 2000. Template switching added a universal primer binding site, and the final cDNA carried a unique molecular identifier that allowed TCR cDNA molecules to be counted accurately. First-strand cDNA for TCR alpha and beta chains was synthesized from specific primers in the conserved constant-segment region. Each cDNA library was double barcoded, with a SMART-Mk sample barcode plus Illumina barcodes, to control for contamination. TruSeq adapter sequences along with Illumina sample barcodes were introduced in two successive PCR steps. Sequencing of the TCR alpha and beta cDNA libraries was done on the Illumina HiSeq platform using custom primers. Processing in the source paper ran as follows. MiGEC processed the raw reads to extract unique molecular identifiers, while MiXCR was used to determine the CDR3 positions. For each individual, recombination models were inferred using an EM algorithm with the repgenHMM and IGoR tools. Shared clonotypes were analyzed with the tcR package in R, and sharing was normalized by the product of cloneset sizes. To study raw recombination free of thymic and clonal selection effects, out-of-frame nonproductive sequences were analyzed. TCRdb itself trimmed the public reads at Q25 with fastp, ran MiXCR and retained productive beta chains. When rows share a CDR3 protein, they turn into one entry using the most common DNA and genes. For this entry, the V and J calls and clone size follow TCRdb and not the study's own pipeline. A total of around 1.7 million distinct CDR3 sequences appear in this sample, about 32% of them only once. The top ten hold approximately 0.25% of the sample.

This receptor was obtained from a newborn girl in good health. The chain uses TRBV3-1 and TRBJ2-6; a weak D assignment points to TRBD2 (5 bases agree). Source material: cord blood. The CDR3 has the sequence CASSFWRVGANVLTF. At the DNA level, the sequence is TGTGCCAGCAGCTTTTGGCGGGTTGGGGCCAACGTCCTGACTTTC. Reference TRBV3-1 and TRBJ2-6 proteins supply the regions before and after the CDR3; the full variable domain is: DTAVSQTPKYLVTQMGNDKSIKCEQNLGHDTMYWYKQDSKKFLKIMFSYNNKELIINETVPNRFSPKSPDKAHLNLHINSLELGDSAVYFCASSFWRVGANVLTFGAGSRLTVL.